The 27 T cell receptor beta chains in this list originate from one sample, sequenced in a study of OX40 agonist ivuxolimab in advanced cancers. Assay: immunoSEQ multiplex PCR; the TCRdb copy retains only in-frame clones and omits some. Of around 68,000 clones listed, more than 85% were seen once; the top ten hold 1% to 1.2%. The material was CD4+ or CD8+ T cells sorted from blood, obtained in a trial of the OX40 agonist ivuxolimab. The receptors originated from an adult with an advanced solid tumor such as melanoma, head and neck, liver or kidney cancer.

The chain uses TRBV9 and TRBJ2-1; D not certain. The V end lost 4 bases, the J end lost 1 base, and 18 bases lay between the germline ends. From germline, CDR1 is SGDLS and CDR2 YYNGEE. The CDR3 has 17 residues. CDR3 DNA: TGTGCCAGCAGCCCAAAATTGGCAGCGCGGTCCTACAATGAGCAGTTCTTC. The encoded protein is CASSPKLAARSYNEQFF.

The rearrangement joins TRBV30 to TRBJ2-3; a possible D gene is TRBD1 (6 bases). This CDR3 region has 13 residues. The V gene lost 2 bases and the J gene lost 3 bases, with 9 bases spanning the gap. The germline CDR1 and CDR2 sequences are GTSNPN and SVGIG (reference sequence). The CDR3 reads CAWSKQGTDTQYF. CDR3 in DNA: TGTGCCTGGAGTAAACAGGGAACAGATACGCAGTATTTT.

The chain couples TRBV30 to TRBJ1-5; D is unresolved. With 1 base removed from V and 7 bases from J, the gap between germline ends came to 11 bases. The CDR3 spans 13 residues. The germline gives CDR1 GTSNPN, CDR2 SVGIG (reference sequence). The CDR3, as DNA: TGTGCCTGGAGTGCTTCCCTCGGGCAGCCCCAGCATTTT. This translates into CAWSASLGQPQHF.

The V and J genes are TRBV27 and TRBJ2-3, with TRBD2 matching over 13 bases. CDR1 and CDR2 from the germline V gene are MNHEY and SMNVEV (reference sequence). The CDR3 covers 18 residues. V dropped 6 bases and J dropped 3; count of bases not matched to a gene: 12. CDR3 in DNA: TGTGCCAGCAGACGTCCCGGACTAGCGGGAGCAGCGACAGATACGCAGTATTTT. This translates into CASRRPGLAGAATDTQYF.

The chain links TRBV21-1 to TRBJ1-1. TRBV21-1 is shown as a pseudogene. This CDR3 region has 17 residues. The CDR3 nucleotides are TGTGCCAGCAGCAAAGAGGGCCGATCCCATGGCGGCACTGAAGCTTTCTTT. Translating gives CASSKEGRSHGGTEAFF.

This chain uses TRBV10-2 with TRBJ2-1; D is perhaps TRBD2 (6 bases). The germline V gene encodes CDR1 WSHSY and CDR2 SAAADI. Trimming pared 2 bases from V and 2 bases from J, leaving 7 bases between. CDR3 length equals 14 residues. The CDR3 region is CASSEAGPYNEQFF. The DNA of the CDR3 is TGCGCCAGCAGTGAGGCGGGGCCCTACAATGAGCAGTTCTTC.

CDR3 coding DNA: TGCGCCAGCAGTGAGTCTCAAGGAAACACCATATATTTT. It codes for CASSESQGNTIYF. The chain has TRBV10-1 and TRBJ1-3; D unresolved. The CDR3 sequence is 13 residues long. Trimming took off 0 bases at V and 4 bases at J, with 4 bases between the two ends. The V gene's germline CDR1 is WNHNN and CDR2 SYGVQD (reference sequence).

The rearrangement links TRBV6-5 to TRBJ2-7; the D gene is possibly TRBD2 (7 bases). The germline V gene has CDR1 MNHEY and CDR2 SVGAGI. The CDR3 is 15 residues long. V was pared by 2 bases and J by 0 bases, with 11 bases between. In nucleotides, the CDR3 is TGTGCCAGCAGTTACGGGGGGGCCCTCTCCTACGAGCAGTACTTC. This sequence encodes CASSYGGALSYEQYF.

V gene TRBV6-1 combines with J gene TRBJ2-7; TRBD2 aligns across 8 bases. Trimming at V came to 4 bases and at J to 5 bases, leaving 10 bases not matched to a gene. The germline V gene encodes CDR1 MNHNS and CDR2 SASEGT. The CDR3 length is 15 residues. The CDR3 is CASSAPGGWGDEQYF. The CDR3 bases are TGTGCCAGCAGTGCACCGGGGGGGTGGGGCGACGAGCAGTACTTC.

This sequence joins TRBV19 and TRBJ1-5, with D unresolved. In germline, CDR1 is LNHDA, CDR2 SQIVND (reference sequence). V dropped 3 bases and J dropped 3 bases, with 12 bases sitting between them. This CDR3 is built from 15 residues. CDR3: CASSISTASNQPQHF. Here the CDR3 DNA reads TGTGCCAGTAGTATTAGCACAGCCTCCAATCAGCCCCAGCATTTT.

The chain links TRBV2 to TRBJ2-1; maybe TRBD2 (5 bases). CDR3 length: 14 residues. Germline V gives CDR1 SNHLY, CDR2 FYNNEI. Between the trimmed V and J ends, which lost 8 bases and 0 bases, there was a span of 11 bases. As DNA, the CDR3 is TGTGCCAGCCACGGGGAGAGCTCCTACAATGAGCAGTTCTTC. This encodes CASHGESSYNEQFF.

V gene TRBV6-6 combines with J gene TRBJ2-7; 12 nucleotides agree with TRBD1. CDR1 and CDR2 (germline): MNHNY, SVGAGI (reference sequence). The CDR3 consists of 15 residues. V trimming: 6 bases; J trimming: 4 bases; junction bases outside the gene matches: 7. DNA of the CDR3: TGTGCCAGCAGCGAACCGGGACAGGGGGCATACGAGCAGTACTTC. Protein sequence: CASSEPGQGAYEQYF.

The CDR3 sequence: CASSSGTGGANVLTF. CDR3 in DNA: TGTGCCAGCAGCTCCGGGACCGGTGGGGCCAACGTCCTGACTTTC. This chain links TRBV11-3 with TRBJ2-6; D may match TRBD1 or TRBD2 (5 bases each). The CDR3 covers 15 residues. V lost 4 bases and J 3 bases, leaving 10 bases between the germline ends. From germline, CDR1 is SGHNT and CDR2 YENEEA.

This clone appeared once. V gene TRBV19 combines with J gene TRBJ2-3; TRBD1 agrees at 8 bases. CDR3 size: 16 residues. The J segment lost 6 bases and the V segment lost 5 bases, leaving 13 bases of the junction unmatched. The germline V gene has CDR1 LNHDA and CDR2 SQIVND (reference sequence). The CDR3 region is CASSLVGDRRWDTQYF. The CDR3 nucleotides are TGTGCCAGTAGTCTAGTGGGGGACAGGAGGTGGGATACGCAGTATTTT.

The rearrangement links TRBV11-3 to TRBJ2-4, with 7 bases that match TRBD1. CDR3 length equals 15 residues. V trimming: 6 bases; J trimming: 6 bases; junction bases outside the gene matches: 11. CDR1 and CDR2 from the germline V gene are SGHNT and YENEEA. CDR3 residues: CASSSDRESPNIQYF. The CDR3 DNA reads as TGTGCCAGCAGTTCCGACAGGGAGTCTCCAAACATTCAGTACTTC.

The V and J genes are TRBV7-9 and TRBJ2-3; 9 nucleotides line up with TRBD1. With 4 bases clipped from V and 3 bases from J, the junction kept 5 bases outside the gene matches. CDR3 size: 15 residues. The germline CDR1 and CDR2 sequences are SEHNR and FQNEAQ (reference sequence). DNA of the CDR3: TGTGCCAGCAGCTCCCCCGGGACAGGGACAGATACGCAGTATTTT. Encoded protein: CASSSPGTGTDTQYF. The full variable domain, with the rest looked up from reference TRBV7-9 and TRBJ2-3, is DTGVSQNPRHKITKRGQNVTFRCDPISEHNRLYWYRQTLGQGPEFLTYFQNEAQLEKSRLLSDRFSAERPKGSFSTLEIQRTEQGDSAMYLCASSSPGTGTDTQYFGPGTRLTVL.

The chain recombines TRBV9 with TRBJ2-2, with D tentatively TRBD1 (6 bases). This CDR3 has 15 residues. V was trimmed by 5 bases and J by 0 bases, leaving 11 bases between them. From germline, CDR1 is SGDLS and CDR2 YYNGEE. CDR3 in DNA: TGTGCCAGCAGAACAGGGTCGTCGAACACCGGGGAGCTGTTTTTT. This translates into CASRTGSSNTGELFF.

This chain uses TRBV27 with TRBJ2-1, with 9 bases fitting TRBD2. V was pared by 2 bases and J by 2 bases, with 1 base of the junction left unmatched. Germline CDR1 is MNHEY and CDR2 is SMNVEV (reference sequence). The CDR3 contains 15 residues. CDR3 amino acids: CASSLAGGTYNEQFF. Here the CDR3 DNA reads TGTGCCAGCAGTTTAGCGGGAGGGACCTACAATGAGCAGTTCTTC.

This rearrangement joins TRBV9 to TRBJ2-3, with 10 bases lining up with TRBD2. Looked up from germline, CDR1 is SGDLS and CDR2 is YYNGEE. The CDR3 is 17 residues long. Trimming at V came to 0 bases and at J to 3 bases, leaving 7 bases not matched to a gene. The CDR3 bases are TGTGCCAGCAGCGTAGGGCTAGCGGGAGTATTGACAGATACGCAGTATTTT. Protein sequence: CASSVGLAGVLTDTQYF. Combining the CDR3 with reference TRBV9 and TRBJ2-3 gives the whole variable domain DSGVTQTPKHLITATGQRVTLRCSPRSGDLSVYWYQQSLDQGLQFLIQYYNGEERAKGNILERFSAQQFPDLHSELNLSSLELGDSALYFCASSVGLAGVLTDTQYFGPGTRLTVL.

This clone was observed a single time. This sequence joins TRBV19 and TRBJ1-1; 9 bases map to TRBD1. V was pared by 1 base and J by 6 bases, with 9 bases of the junction left unmatched. Germline lookup yields CDR1 LNHDA and CDR2 SQIVND (reference sequence). There are 16 residues in the CDR3. In DNA, the CDR3 is TGTGCCAGTAGTATAGGGCCGGGACAGGGATACCCTGAAGCTTTCTTT. Amino acids: CASSIGPGQGYPEAFF.

The chain is built from TRBV6-5 and TRBJ1-6, with TRBD1 identical over 10 bases. J lost 9 bases, V lost 5 bases, and 7 bases had no gene match. Germline values: CDR1 MNHEY, CDR2 SVGAGI. The CDR3 is 15 residues long. The CDR3, as DNA: TGTGCCAGCAGTAGCCGGACAGGGGGAATTTCACCCCTCCACTTT. Translating it yields CASSSRTGGISPLHF.

The chain couples TRBV5-1 to TRBJ1-1; D uncertain. V dropped 2 bases and J dropped 2 bases, with 1 base sitting between them. Germline V gives CDR1 SGHRS, CDR2 YFSETQ. The CDR3 spans 11 residues. As DNA, the CDR3 is TGCGCCAGCAGCTTTAACACTGAAGCTTTCTTT. This codes for CASSFNTEAFF.

The rearrangement links TRBV5-1 to TRBJ2-6; D gene unclear. The CDR3 sequence is 15 residues long. The V and J ends lost 2 bases and 2 bases respectively, with 8 bases between them. In germline, CDR1 is SGHRS, CDR2 YFSETQ. The CDR3: CASSLLSPGANVLTF. CDR3 DNA: TGCGCCAGCAGCTTACTATCCCCTGGGGCCAACGTCCTGACTTTC.

The CDR3 reads CASSARQAGYTF. The CDR3 nucleotides read TGTGCCAGCAGTGCCCGCCAGGCGGGCTACACCTTC. The V and J genes are TRBV6-9 and TRBJ1-2; no clear D. The CDR3 runs 12 residues. Germline V gene sequence: CDR1 MNHGY, CDR2 SVAAGI. V was pared by 5 bases and J by 8 bases, with 12 bases between.

This chain links TRBV6-6 with TRBJ1-5, with a possible D match to TRBD1 (6 bases). V shed 6 bases and J shed 3 bases, with 18 bases lying between them. The CDR3 contains 16 residues. Germline V lookup: CDR1 MNHNY, CDR2 SVGAGI (reference sequence). This CDR3 is CASRKGDTGFNQPQHF. The DNA for the CDR3 is TGTGCCAGCAGAAAAGGAGACACAGGGTTCAATCAGCCCCAGCATTTT.

Only a few counts were recorded for this clone. The rearrangement uses TRBV29-1 and TRBJ1-2; D not resolved. The CDR3 runs to 14 residues. Germline V gene sequence: CDR1 SQVTM, CDR2 ANQGSEA. Trimming stripped 0 bases from V and 7 bases from J, with 15 bases between. The CDR3 region has the DNA TGCAGCGTTGAAGATATCCCGCTGGTGGTTGGCTACACCTTC. The encoded protein is CSVEDIPLVVGYTF. The whole variable domain, filled in from reference TRBV29-1 and TRBJ1-2, reads SAVISQKPSRDICQRGTSLTIQCQVDSQVTMMFWYRQQPGQSLTLIATANQGSEATYESGFVIDKFPISRPNLTFSTLTVSNMSPEDSSIYLCSVEDIPLVVGYTFGSGTRLTVV.

The rearrangement joins TRBV5-1 to TRBJ1-1; D unclear. V was pared by 6 bases and J by 3 bases, with 15 bases between. The V gene's germline CDR1 is SGHRS and CDR2 YFSETQ. The CDR3 runs 14 residues. CDR3 DNA sequence: TGCGCCAGCACCCAAGGAGTCCCCCACACTGAAGCTTTCTTT. As protein: CASTQGVPHTEAFF.